A selection of T cell receptor beta chains follows, all from one sample in a study of patients and donors after allogeneic stem cell transplantation. MiXCR, applied by TCRdb to the RT-PCR reads, yields one record per CDR3 protein. The data contain under 200,000 distinct CDR3 sequences, 30% of them singletons. Material for sequencing was blood, either unsorted or a sorted T cell fraction (not recorded which). The receptors shown here come from a human donor who was either an allogeneic HSCT recipient or a stem cell or donor lymphocyte infusion donor (not recorded which). It is not recorded whose cells these are; they may come from a transplant donor. The CDR3 runs from the conserved cysteine through the conserved F or W.

TRBJ1-3 | TRBV4-2 | CASSQGVGSGNTIYF
TRBJ2-5 | TRBV3-1 | CASSQVGAGPQETQYF
TRBJ2-1 | TRBV4-3 | CASSPPLAGGEEQFF
TRBJ1-5 | TRBV5-1 | CASSSGTGNQPQHF
TRBJ2-1 | TRBV27 | CASSPGGISYNEQFF
TRBJ2-1 | TRBV9 | CASSETGTSDFEQFF
TRBJ1-1 | TRBV11-2 | CASSLDPPGPTEAFF
TRBJ2-2 | TRBV5-1 | CASSLGYAGTGELFF
TRBJ2-7 | TRBV20-1 | CSLQGSSVGEQYF
TRBJ1-2 | TRBV6-5 | CASSYGSSGGYGYTF
TRBJ2-7 | TRBV4-2 | CASSHKDTYEQYF
TRBJ2-2 | TRBV5-1 | CASRLAGVTAGELFF
TRBJ2-5 | TRBV9 | CASSVSGTRRAQETQYF
TRBJ1-6 | TRBV20-1 | CSARYQDRDGSPLHF
TRBJ2-5 | TRBV6-2/TRBV6-3 | CASGQVVSAQYF
TRBJ1-4 | TRBV6-6 | CASSLFQYFNEKLFF
TRBJ2-1 | TRBV12-3/TRBV12-4 | CASQRYNEQFF
TRBJ2-1 | TRBV5-1 | CASSLGQVEQFF
TRBJ2-1 | TRBV12-3/TRBV12-4 | CASRLVWGDKIHEQFF
TRBJ1-2 | TRBV7-2 | CASSADQAYGYTF
TRBJ2-1 | TRBV7-6 | CASSSTEGSYNEQFF
TRBJ1-2 | TRBV20-1 | CSASPTQPLYGYTF
TRBJ1-1 | TRBV14 | CASSSIGGYYAFF
TRBJ2-7 | TRBV29-1 | CSVARYTSGSAYEQYF
TRBJ2-7 | TRBV12-5 | CASGRDRVIDEQYF
TRBJ2-1 | TRBV20-1 | CSAWTSGRAMYNEQFF
TRBJ2-5 | TRBV5-1 | CASSLELAGDGETQYF
TRBJ2-1 | TRBV5-1 | CASSLAGTTRSYNEQFF
TRBJ2-1 | TRBV20-1 | CSANRATSYNEQFF
TRBJ2-7 | TRBV7-9 | CASSQRRGPYEQYF
TRBJ1-5 | TRBV20-1 | CSAKVATSNQPQHF
TRBJ2-7 | TRBV4-2 | CASSQEGTVFYEQYF
TRBJ1-2 | TRBV5-1 | CASSWDRSNYGYTF
TRBJ2-1 | TRBV7-7 | CASSLGVGVLDEQFF
TRBJ2-6 | TRBV27 | CASSFLSGANVLTF
TRBJ1-4 | TRBV5-1 | CASSLGQDNEKLFF
TRBJ2-1 | TRBV28 | CASCTGGISYNEQFF
TRBJ1-2 | TRBV5-1 | CASSLGQGSVSTF
TRBJ2-5 | TRBV5-6 | CASSLPMSGVETQYF
TRBJ2-1 | TRBV7-9 | CASSLEAGPEQFF
TRBJ1-1 | TRBV7-9 | CASSLGARVTEAFF
TRBJ2-1 | TRBV28 | CASRPSQLAGYNEQFF
TRBJ2-1 | TRBV4-1 | CASSQVPSALNEQFF
TRBJ1-1 | TRBV6-5 | CASSGQMNTEAFF
TRBJ2-7 | TRBV4-3 | CASSQDRASWTLYEQYF
TRBJ1-3 | TRBV7-2 | CASSFSGQGNTIYF
TRBJ1-5 | TRBV12-3/TRBV12-4 | CASTMDRFSNQPQHF
TRBJ1-2 | TRBV29-1 | CSVEDISPGGYTF
TRBJ2-1 | TRBV18 | CASSQTSGLHNEQFF
TRBJ1-4 | TRBV5-1 | CASSPTTGSDNEKLFF